A single T cell receptor beta chain is shown here with its context. Run at survey level, the immunoSEQ assay was version v3.0. The assay was immunoSEQ multiplex PCR, and TCRdb's table has in-frame clones only and misses some. The data contain 15,000 to 20,000 clones, 88% of them seen just once; the ten biggest clones take up 14% to 15%. The data stem from a study of long-term antiretroviral therapy in people with HIV. This specimen consisted of unsorted PBMCs, obtained around 2.3 years before starting antiretroviral therapy. The clonotype was recovered from a woman between 25 and 40 years old with HIV.

This CDR3 reads CASSPGPIYGYTF. The CDR3 DNA is TGCGCCAGCAGCCCGGGACCGATCTATGGCTACACCTTC. This chain uses TRBV4-3 with TRBJ1-2; TRBD1 is a possible D gene (5 bases). The germline CDR1 and CDR2 sequences are LGHNA and YSLEER. The germline V and J ends were trimmed by 4 bases and 4 bases, with 10 bases remaining between them. The CDR3 is 13 residues long.